This TCR beta chain was captured in a study of blood T cell repertoires in COVID-19. About the research overall: In each case, the material was cDNA or gDNA derived from T cells, B-cell-depleted T cells, or PBMCs.

This CDR3 has 14 residues. After removal of 7 bases from V and 4 bases from J, the junction contained 8 bases not matched to a gene. Germline V lookup: CDR1 MNHEY, CDR2 SVGAGI. Libraries were prepared by immunoSEQ multiplex PCR; TCRdb keeps only in-frame clonotypes and omits some of them. The sample contains over 350,000 clones, roughly 85% of which appear only once. This clone was counted once. The chain recombines TRBV6-5 with TRBJ1-2, with 8 bases matching TRBD1. The clonotype comes from a woman younger than 45 with active or convalescent COVID-19. Material for sequencing was peripheral blood. The CDR3 nucleotides are TGTGCCAGCACCGGGACAGGCGTTACCTATGGCTACACCTTC. Protein: CASTGTGVTYGYTF.